A single sample gave rise to the 2 T cell receptor beta chains below, sequenced in a study of T cell responses to AZD1222 COVID-19 vaccine. Method: immunoSEQ multiplex PCR; TCRdb's copy keeps in-frame clones and lacks some. The repertoire holds 95,000 to 120,000 clones, with about 86% as singletons. The material was peripheral blood, obtained on day 0 of AZD1222 vaccination. These receptors originate from an adult in good health.

This clone was picked up one time. This chain connects TRBV7-9 to TRBJ1-5; no definite D call. Looked up from germline, CDR1 is SEHNR and CDR2 is FQNEAQ (reference sequence). V lost 10 bases, J lost 7 bases, and 14 bases lay in between. This CDR3 region has 12 residues. Here the CDR3 DNA reads TGTGCCACCGAGATGTTGGGGCAGCCCCAGCATTTT. Translated: CATEMLGQPQHF.

The V and J genes are TRBV5-5 and TRBJ1-6; 10 nucleotides agree with TRBD1. Trimming cost V 6 bases and J 7 bases; bases outside gene matches: 10. CDR1 and CDR2 (germline): SGHKS, YYEKEE (reference sequence). The CDR3 has 16 residues. CDR3 residues: CASTIPGQGINSPLHF. CDR3 DNA: TGTGCCAGCACCATACCGGGACAGGGGATAAATTCACCCCTCCACTTT.